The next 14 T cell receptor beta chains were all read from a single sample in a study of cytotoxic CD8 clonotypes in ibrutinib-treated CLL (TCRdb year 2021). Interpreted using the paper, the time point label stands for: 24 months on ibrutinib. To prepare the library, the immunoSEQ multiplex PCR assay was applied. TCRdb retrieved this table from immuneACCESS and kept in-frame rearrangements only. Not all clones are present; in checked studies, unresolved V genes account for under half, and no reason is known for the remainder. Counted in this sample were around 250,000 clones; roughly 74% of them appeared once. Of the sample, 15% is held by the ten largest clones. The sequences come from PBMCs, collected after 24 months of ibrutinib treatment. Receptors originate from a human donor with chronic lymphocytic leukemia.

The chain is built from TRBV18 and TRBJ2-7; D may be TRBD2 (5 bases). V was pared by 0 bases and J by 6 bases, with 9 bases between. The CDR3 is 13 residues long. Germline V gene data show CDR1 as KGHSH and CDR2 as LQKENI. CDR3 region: CASSPPLAAEQYF. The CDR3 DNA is TGTGCCAGCTCACCACCTCTAGCAGCCGAGCAGTACTTC.

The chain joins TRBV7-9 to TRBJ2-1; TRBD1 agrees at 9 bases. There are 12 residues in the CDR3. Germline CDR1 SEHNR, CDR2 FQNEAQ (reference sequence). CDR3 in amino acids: CTDRGSYNEQFF. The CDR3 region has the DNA TGTACGGACAGGGGCTCCTACAATGAGCAGTTCTTC. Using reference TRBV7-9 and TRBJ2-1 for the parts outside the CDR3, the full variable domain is DTGVSQNPRHKITKRGQNVTFRCDPISEHNRLYWYRQTLGQGPEFLTYFQNEAQLEKSRLLSDRFSAERPKGSFSTLEIQRTEQGDSAMYLCTDRGSYNEQFFGPGTRLTVL.

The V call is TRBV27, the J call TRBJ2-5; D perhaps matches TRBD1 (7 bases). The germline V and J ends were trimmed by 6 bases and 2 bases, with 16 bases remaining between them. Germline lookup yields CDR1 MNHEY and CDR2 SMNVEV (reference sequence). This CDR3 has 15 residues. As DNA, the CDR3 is TGTGCCAGCAGGGCGGGACAGCTGTATCAAGAGACCCAGTACTTC. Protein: CASRAGQLYQETQYF.

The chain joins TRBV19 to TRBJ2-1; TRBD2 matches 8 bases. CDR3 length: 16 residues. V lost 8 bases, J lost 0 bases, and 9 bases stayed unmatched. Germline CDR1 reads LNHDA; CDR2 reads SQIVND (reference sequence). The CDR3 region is CASATSGGSSYNEQFF. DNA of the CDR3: TGTGCCAGTGCCACTAGCGGAGGGAGCTCCTACAATGAGCAGTTCTTC.

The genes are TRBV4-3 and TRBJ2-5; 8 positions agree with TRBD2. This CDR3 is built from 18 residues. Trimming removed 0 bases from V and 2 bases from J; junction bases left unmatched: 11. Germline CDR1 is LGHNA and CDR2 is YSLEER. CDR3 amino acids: CASSQDLSSGLRQETQYF. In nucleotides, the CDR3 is TGCGCCAGCAGCCAAGATCTCTCTAGCGGGCTACGGCAAGAGACCCAGTACTTC.

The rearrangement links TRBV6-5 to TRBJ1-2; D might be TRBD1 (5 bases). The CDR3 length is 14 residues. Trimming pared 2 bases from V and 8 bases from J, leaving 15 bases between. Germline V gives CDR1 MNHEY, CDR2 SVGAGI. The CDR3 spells CASSYAAPSGGYTF. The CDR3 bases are TGTGCCAGCAGTTACGCGGCACCGTCAGGGGGCTACACCTTC.

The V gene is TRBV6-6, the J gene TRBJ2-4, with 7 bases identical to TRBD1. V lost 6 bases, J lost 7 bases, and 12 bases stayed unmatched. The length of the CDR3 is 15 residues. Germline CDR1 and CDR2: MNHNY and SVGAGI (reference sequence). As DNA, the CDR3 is TGTGCCAGCAGCCTACAGGGGTATGTCGCGAACATTCAGTACTTC. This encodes CASSLQGYVANIQYF.

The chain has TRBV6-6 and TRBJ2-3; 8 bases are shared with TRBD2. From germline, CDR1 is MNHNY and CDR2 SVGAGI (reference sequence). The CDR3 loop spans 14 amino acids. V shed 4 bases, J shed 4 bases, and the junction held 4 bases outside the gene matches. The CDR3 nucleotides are TGTGCCAGCAGTTCGAGGACTAGCTCAGATACGCAGTATTTT. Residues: CASSSRTSSDTQYF.

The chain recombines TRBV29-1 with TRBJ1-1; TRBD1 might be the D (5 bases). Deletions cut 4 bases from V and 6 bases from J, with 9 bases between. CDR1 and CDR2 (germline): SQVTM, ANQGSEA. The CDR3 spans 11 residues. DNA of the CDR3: TGCAGCGTTGTAGGGACGGCTGAAGCTTTCTTT. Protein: CSVVGTAEAFF. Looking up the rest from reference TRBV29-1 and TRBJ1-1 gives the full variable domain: SAVISQKPSRDICQRGTSLTIQCQVDSQVTMMFWYRQQPGQSLTLIATANQGSEATYESGFVIDKFPISRPNLTFSTLTVSNMSPEDSSIYLCSVVGTAEAFFGQGTRLTVV.

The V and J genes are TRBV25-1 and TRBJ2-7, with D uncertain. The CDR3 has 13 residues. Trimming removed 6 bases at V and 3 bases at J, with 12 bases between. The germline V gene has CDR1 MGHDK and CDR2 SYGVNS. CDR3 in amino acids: CASSPLNFYEQYF. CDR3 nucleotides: TGTGCCAGCAGCCCCCTGAATTTCTACGAGCAGTACTTC.

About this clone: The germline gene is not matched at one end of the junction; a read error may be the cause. The CDR3 here is CASSQTSGIGFF. The CDR3 DNA reads TGTGCCAGCAGCCAGACTAGCGGGATCGGGTTTTTC. The J gene is TRBJ2-7, the V gene TRBV28, with 11 positions matching TRBD2. This CDR3 has 12 amino acids. Germline assignment: CDR1 MDHEN and CDR2 SYDVKM. Combining the CDR3 with reference TRBV28 and TRBJ2-7 gives the whole variable domain DVKVTQSSRYLVKRTGEKVFLECVQDMDHENMFWYRQDPGLGLRLIYFSYDVKMKEKGDIPEGYSVSREKKERFSLILESASTNQTSMYLCASSQTSGIGFFGPGTRLTVT.

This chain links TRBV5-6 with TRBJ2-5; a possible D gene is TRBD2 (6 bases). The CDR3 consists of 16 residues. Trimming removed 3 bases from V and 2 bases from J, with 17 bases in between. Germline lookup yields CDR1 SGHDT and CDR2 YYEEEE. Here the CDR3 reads CASSSLGLSKQETQYF. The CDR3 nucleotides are TGTGCCAGCAGCTCGCTGGGACTCTCTAAGCAAGAGACCCAGTACTTC.

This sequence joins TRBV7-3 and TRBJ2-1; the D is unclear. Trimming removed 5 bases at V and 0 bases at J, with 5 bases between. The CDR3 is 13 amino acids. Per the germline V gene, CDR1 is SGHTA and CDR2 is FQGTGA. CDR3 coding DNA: TGTGCCAGCAGCGTGGACTCCTACAATGAGCAGTTCTTC. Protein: CASSVDSYNEQFF. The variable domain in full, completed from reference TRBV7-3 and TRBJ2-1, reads GAGVSQTPSNKVTEKGKYVELRCDPISGHTALYWYRQSLGQGPEFLIYFQGTGAADDSGLPNDRFFAVRPEGSVSTLKIQRTERGDSAVYLCASSVDSYNEQFFGPGTRLTVL.

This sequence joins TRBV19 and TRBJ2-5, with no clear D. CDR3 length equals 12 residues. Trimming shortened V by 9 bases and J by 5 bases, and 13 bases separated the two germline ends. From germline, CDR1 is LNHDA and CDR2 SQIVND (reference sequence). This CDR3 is CASGYERETQYF. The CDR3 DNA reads TGTGCCAGCGGTTACGAGAGGGAGACCCAGTACTTC.